These T cell receptor beta chains were read from a single sample in a study of T cell repertoires in cytomegalovirus infection. TCRdb ran MiXCR on the reads and lists one entry per CDR3 protein. Among around 450,000 distinct CDR3 sequences listed, roughly 30% were seen once. The specimen was PBMCs. These receptors all stem from a human donor in good health (CMV status not recorded). Some clones in this sample may be carry-over from other donors' samples. Both conserved end residues are part of each CDR3. Fields, in order: V gene, J gene, D gene, clone size, CDR3 protein, CDR3 DNA. A D gene is named only where the DNA matches it firmly. Clone size appears in some rows only: once, few, many, or a class for an expanded clone.

>TRBV19|TRBJ2-7|NA|few
CASSIYEQYF
TGTGCCAGTAGTATCTACGAGCAGTACTTC
>TRBV7-9|TRBJ2-1|TRBD1|few
CASSATPGTGAGDEQFF
TGTGCCAGCAGCGCAACTCCCGGGACAGGGGCAGGCGATGAGCAGTTCTTC
>TRBV15|TRBJ2-5|NA|few
CATRFQGKETQYF
TGTGCCACCAGGTTTCAGGGCAAGGAGACCCAGTACTTC
>TRBV7-9|TRBJ1-1|NA|NA
CASSLPGGGLNTEAFF
TGTGCCAGCAGCCTTCCGGGCGGGGGGTTGAACACTGAAGCTTTCTTT
>TRBV29-1|TRBJ2-5|TRBD1|few
CSVGQGGETQYF
TGCAGCGTCGGACAGGGGGGAGAGACCCAGTACTTC
>TRBV4-1|TRBJ1-1|NA|NA
CASSQEAGTGRRTEAFF
TGCGCCAGCAGCCAAGAAGCGGGAACAGGGCGAAGGACTGAAGCTTTCTTT
>TRBV5-1|TRBJ1-1|NA|few
CASSLGQLPNTEAFF
TGCGCCAGCAGCTTGGGACAGCTCCCGAACACTGAAGCTTTCTTT
>TRBV25-1|TRBJ1-1|TRBD1|NA
CASSGGGAGTEAFF
TGTGCCAGCAGTGGAGGGGGCGCGGGCACTGAAGCTTTCTTT
>TRBV28|TRBJ1-2|NA|few
CASTPSGEGNYGYTF
TGTGCCAGCACCCCTTCTGGGGAGGGAAACTATGGCTACACCTTC
>TRBV10-1|TRBJ2-7|TRBD1|few
CASSESAGTAEQYF
TGCGCCAGCAGTGAGTCGGCCGGGACAGCCGAGCAGTACTTC
>TRBV15|TRBJ2-7|TRBD1|NA
CATSRDRGTGGLNEQYF
TGTGCCACCAGCAGAGATAGGGGGACAGGGGGCTTGAACGAGCAGTACTTC
>TRBV27|TRBJ1-2|TRBD1|few
CASSRVLRGRDYGYTF
TGTGCCAGCAGTCGTGTGCTCAGGGGGCGGGACTATGGCTACACCTTC
>TRBV4-1|TRBJ2-5|NA|NA
CASSQVFGEGQTQYF
TGCGCCAGCAGCCAAGTATTCGGTGAGGGTCAGACCCAGTACTTC
>TRBV24-1|TRBJ2-5|NA|many
CATSDPGHGPETQYF
TGTGCCACCAGTGACCCGGGACACGGTCCAGAGACCCAGTACTTC
>TRBV2|TRBJ1-4|NA|NA
CASSGNMKGEKLFF
TGTGCCAGCAGTGGAAACATGAAGGGTGAAAAACTGTTTTTT
>TRBV5-1|TRBJ2-2|NA|NA
CASSMLSGKNTGELFF
TGCGCCAGCAGCATGCTATCTGGAAAGAACACCGGGGAGCTGTTTTTT
>TRBV7-9|TRBJ1-2|TRBD1|many
CANSHLDRGRYGYTF
TGTGCCAACTCCCACTTAGACAGGGGACGATATGGCTACACCTTC
>TRBV7-2|TRBJ2-1|TRBD1|many
CASSSQGVEQFF
TGTGCCAGCAGCTCCCAGGGGGTTGAGCAGTTCTTC
>TRBV2|TRBJ1-1|TRBD1|NA
CASGVLGGAGEAFF
TGTGCCAGCGGGGTCTTAGGGGGCGCGGGTGAAGCTTTCTTT
>TRBV6-5|TRBJ1-6|NA|NA
CASSPQIQGAPLHF
TGTGCCAGCAGTCCCCAGATACAGGGAGCACCCCTCCACTTT
>TRBV6-6|TRBJ2-7|NA|NA
CASSKQLDPYEQYF
TGTGCCAGCAGTAAACAACTGGATCCCTACGAGCAGTACTTC
>TRBV11-2|TRBJ1-5|TRBD1|NA
CASSLEAGGQPQHF
TGTGCCAGCAGCTTAGAGGCAGGGGGTCAGCCCCAGCATTTT
>TRBV5-4|TRBJ2-1|NA|NA
CASSLGGTSSDEQFF
TGTGCCAGCAGCTTGGGGGGGACAAGCAGCGATGAGCAGTTCTTC
>TRBV6-6|TRBJ2-2|TRBD1|once
CASSYSGTGGNGELFF
TGTGCCAGCAGTTACTCTGGGACAGGGGGCAACGGGGAGCTGTTTTTT
>TRBV7-6|TRBJ2-7|NA|few
CASSLGSIKEQYF
TGTGCCAGCAGCTTAGGGAGCATTAAGGAGCAGTACTTC
>TRBV6-2/TRBV6-3|TRBJ1-5|TRBD1|once
CASRAGTGNYNQPQHF
TGTGCCTCAAGGGCGGGGACAGGGAATTACAATCAGCCCCAGCATTTT
>TRBV6-2/TRBV6-3|TRBJ2-5|NA|NA
CASSFLLWGSQETQYF
TGTGCCAGCAGTTTCCTCCTGTGGGGGTCCCAAGAGACCCAGTACTTC
>TRBV7-9|TRBJ1-1|NA|many
CASSLARGNTEAFF
TGTGCCAGCAGCTTAGCAAGAGGGAACACTGAAGCTTTCTTT
>TRBV13|TRBJ2-7|TRBD1|few
CASSTSLGTESYEQYF
TGTGCCAGCAGCACCTCCCTCGGGACAGAATCCTACGAGCAGTACTTC
>TRBV7-6|TRBJ1-1|TRBD1|NA
CASSETGFVTEAFF
TGTGCCAGCAGCGAGACAGGGTTCGTGACTGAAGCTTTCTTT
>TRBV6-6|TRBJ2-5|TRBD2|few
CASSVTSGAQETQYF
TGTGCCAGCAGTGTGACTAGCGGGGCCCAAGAGACCCAGTACTTC
>TRBV5-1|TRBJ2-1|TRBD2|NA
CASSDGTSSYNEQFF
TGCGCCAGCAGCGACGGGACTAGCTCCTACAATGAGCAGTTCTTC
>TRBV7-2|TRBJ1-6|NA|many
CASSWGSLYNSPLHF
TGTGCCAGCAGCTGGGGCAGCCTCTATAATTCACCCCTCCACTTT
>TRBV28|TRBJ2-5|TRBD2|NA
CASSSPLTGLAETQYF
TGTGCCAGCAGTTCTCCCCTTACCGGACTAGCGGAGACCCAGTACTTC
>TRBV6-6|TRBJ2-1|NA|NA
CASSYSTGVEQFF
TGTGCCAGCAGTTACTCGACGGGGGTTGAGCAGTTCTTC
>TRBV4-3|TRBJ1-5|NA|NA
CASSQAVGWNQPQHF
TGCGCCAGCAGCCAAGCGGTGGGGTGGAATCAGCCCCAGCATTTT
>TRBV20-1|TRBJ1-5|NA|NA
CRASRNSNQPQHF
TGCAGAGCTAGCCGAAATAGCAATCAGCCCCAGCATTTT